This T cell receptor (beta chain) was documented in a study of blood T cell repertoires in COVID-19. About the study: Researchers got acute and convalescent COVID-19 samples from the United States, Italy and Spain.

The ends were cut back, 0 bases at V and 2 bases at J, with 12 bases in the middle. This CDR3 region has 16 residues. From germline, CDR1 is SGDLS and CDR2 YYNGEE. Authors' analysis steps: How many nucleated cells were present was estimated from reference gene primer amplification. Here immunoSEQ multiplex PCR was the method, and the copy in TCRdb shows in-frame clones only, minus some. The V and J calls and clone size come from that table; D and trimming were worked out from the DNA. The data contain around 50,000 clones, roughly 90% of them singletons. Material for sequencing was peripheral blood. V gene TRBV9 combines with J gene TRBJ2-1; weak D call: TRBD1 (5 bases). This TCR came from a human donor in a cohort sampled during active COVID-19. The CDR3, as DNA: TGTGCCAGCAGCGTAGTTGGGCAGGGCACCTACAATGAGCAGTTCTTC. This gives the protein CASSVVGQGTYNEQFF.